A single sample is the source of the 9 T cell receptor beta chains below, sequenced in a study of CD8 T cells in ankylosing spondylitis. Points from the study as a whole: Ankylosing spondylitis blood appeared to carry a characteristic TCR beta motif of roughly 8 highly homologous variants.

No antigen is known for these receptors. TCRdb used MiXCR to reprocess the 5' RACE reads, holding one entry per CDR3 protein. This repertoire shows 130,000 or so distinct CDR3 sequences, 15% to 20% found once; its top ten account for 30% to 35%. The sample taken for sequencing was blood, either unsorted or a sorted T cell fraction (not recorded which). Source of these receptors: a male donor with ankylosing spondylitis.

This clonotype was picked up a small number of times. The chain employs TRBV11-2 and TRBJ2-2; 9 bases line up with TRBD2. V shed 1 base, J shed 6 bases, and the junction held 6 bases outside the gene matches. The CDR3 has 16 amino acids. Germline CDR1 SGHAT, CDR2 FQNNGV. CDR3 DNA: TGTGCCAGCAGCTTAGGAGCGGGAGGCCGCTCCGGGGAGCTGTTTTTT. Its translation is CASSLGAGGRSGELFF.

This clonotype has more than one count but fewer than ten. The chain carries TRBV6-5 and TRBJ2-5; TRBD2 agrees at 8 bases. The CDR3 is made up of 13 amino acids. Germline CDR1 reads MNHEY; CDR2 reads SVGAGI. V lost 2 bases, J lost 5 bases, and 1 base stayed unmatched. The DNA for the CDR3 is TGTGCCAGCAGTTACCGGGGGGGGGAGACCCAGTACTTC. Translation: CASSYRGGETQYF.

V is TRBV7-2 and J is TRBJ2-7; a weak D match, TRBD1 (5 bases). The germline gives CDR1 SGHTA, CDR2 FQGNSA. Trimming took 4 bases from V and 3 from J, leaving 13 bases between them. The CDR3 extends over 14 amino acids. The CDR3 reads CASSSLRGFYEQYF. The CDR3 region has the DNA TGTGCCAGCAGCTCCCTTAGGGGCTTCTACGAGCAGTACTTC.

In DNA, the CDR3 is TGTGCCAGCAGTGTCTTGAGGAATGAGCCGGATACGCAGTATTTT. It yields the protein CASSVLRNEPDTQYF. V is TRBV2 and J is TRBJ2-3; D is uncertain. The CDR3 runs to 15 residues. The V gene's germline CDR1 is SNHLY and CDR2 FYNNEI. The germline V and J ends were trimmed by 4 bases and 6 bases, with 17 bases remaining between them.

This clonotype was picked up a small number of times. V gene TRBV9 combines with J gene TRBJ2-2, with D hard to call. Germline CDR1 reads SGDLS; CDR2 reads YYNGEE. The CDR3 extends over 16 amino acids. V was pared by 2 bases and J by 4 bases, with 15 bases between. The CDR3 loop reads CASSVGSNLVTGELFF. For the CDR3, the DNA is TGTGCCAGCAGCGTCGGTTCCAACCTCGTCACCGGGGAGCTGTTTTTT. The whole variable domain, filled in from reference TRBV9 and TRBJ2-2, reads DSGVTQTPKHLITATGQRVTLRCSPRSGDLSVYWYQQSLDQGLQFLIQYYNGEERAKGNILERFSAQQFPDLHSELNLSSLELGDSALYFCASSVGSNLVTGELFFGEGSRLTVL.

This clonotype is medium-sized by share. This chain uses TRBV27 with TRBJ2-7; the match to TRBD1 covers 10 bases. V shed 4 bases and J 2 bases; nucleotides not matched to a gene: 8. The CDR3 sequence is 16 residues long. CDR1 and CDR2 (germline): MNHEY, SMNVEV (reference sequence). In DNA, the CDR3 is TGTGCCAGCAGTTCCCCCCGGACAGGGGGAACCTACGAGCAGTACTTC. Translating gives CASSSPRTGGTYEQYF.

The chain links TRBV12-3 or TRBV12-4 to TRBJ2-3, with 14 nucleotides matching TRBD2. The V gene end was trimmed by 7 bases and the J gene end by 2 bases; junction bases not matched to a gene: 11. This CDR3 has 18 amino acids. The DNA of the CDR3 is TGTGCCAGCAACAAAGGACTAGCGGGAGGTTCTCCCACAGATACGCAGTATTTT. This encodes CASNKGLAGGSPTDTQYF.

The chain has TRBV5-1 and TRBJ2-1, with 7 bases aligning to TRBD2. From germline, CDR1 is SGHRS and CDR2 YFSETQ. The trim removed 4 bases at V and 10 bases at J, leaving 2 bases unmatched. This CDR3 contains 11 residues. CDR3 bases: TGCGCCAGCAGCCCGGGACTAGAGCAGTTCTTC. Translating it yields CASSPGLEQFF.

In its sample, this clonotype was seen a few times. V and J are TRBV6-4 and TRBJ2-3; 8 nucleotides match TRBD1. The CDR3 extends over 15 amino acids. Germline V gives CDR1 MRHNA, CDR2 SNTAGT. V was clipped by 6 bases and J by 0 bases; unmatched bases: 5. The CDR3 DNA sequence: TGTGCCAGCAGCGGCGGACAGGGAAGCACAGATACGCAGTATTTT. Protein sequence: CASSGGQGSTDTQYF.